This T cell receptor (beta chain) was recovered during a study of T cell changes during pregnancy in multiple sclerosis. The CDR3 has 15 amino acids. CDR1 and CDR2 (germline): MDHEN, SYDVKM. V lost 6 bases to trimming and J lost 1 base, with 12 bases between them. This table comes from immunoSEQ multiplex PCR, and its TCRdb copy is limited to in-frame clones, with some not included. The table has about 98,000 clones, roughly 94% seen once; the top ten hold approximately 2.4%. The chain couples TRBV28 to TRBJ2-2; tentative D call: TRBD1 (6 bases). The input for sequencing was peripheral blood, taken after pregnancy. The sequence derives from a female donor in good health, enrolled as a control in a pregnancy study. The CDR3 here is CASSKPGQNTGELFF. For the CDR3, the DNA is TGTGCCAGCAGCAAACCGGGACAGAACACCGGGGAGCTGTTTTTT.